Presented here are 26 T cell receptor beta chains from one specimen sequenced in a study of cytomegalovirus exposure and HLA in healthy donors. Vbeta (60) and Jbeta (13) primers were used in the PCR. The method was immunoSEQ multiplex PCR; TCRdb's version includes in-frame clones alone and lacks a portion of them. The sample table includes about 140,000 clones. Sequenced sample: PBMCs. Receptors were obtained from a male donor in good health and CMV-seronegative.

The gene calls are TRBV19 and TRBJ2-3; D perhaps matches TRBD2 (5 bases). Trimming pared 3 bases from V and 0 bases from J, leaving 10 bases between. The CDR3 has 15 amino acids. Germline V lookup: CDR1 LNHDA, CDR2 SQIVND (reference sequence). The CDR3 reads CASSMGGGSTDTQYF. The CDR3 DNA sequence: TGTGCCAGTAGTATGGGCGGCGGGAGCACAGATACGCAGTATTTT.

The rearrangement joins TRBV19 to TRBJ2-3; TRBD2 is a possible D gene (5 bases). The V gene's germline CDR1 is LNHDA and CDR2 SQIVND (reference sequence). V was clipped by 3 bases and J by 1 base, with 8 bases between them. This CDR3 spans 14 amino acids. The CDR3 sequence is CASSMGRGTDTQYF. The CDR3 DNA follows: TGTGCCAGTAGTATGGGGAGAGGCACAGATACGCAGTATTTT.

J is TRBJ1-2 and V is TRBV28; maybe TRBD1 (5 bases). The V end was cut by 7 bases, the J end by 7 bases, with 22 bases between. The CDR3 consists of 15 residues. Germline assignment: CDR1 MDHEN and CDR2 SYDVKM. In nucleotides, the CDR3 is TGTGCCAGCAAATTCCGGACGGGGGAGTCTCTTGGCTACACCTTC. This sequence encodes CASKFRTGESLGYTF.

The V and J genes are TRBV7-8 and TRBJ1-5; maybe TRBD1 (6 bases). V was cut by 0 bases and J by 5 bases, with 11 bases left in between. The germline gives CDR1 SGHVS, CDR2 FQNEAQ. The CDR3 contains 15 residues. The CDR3 DNA reads TGTGCCAGCAGCTTAGCTGGACAGTGGGATCAGCCCCAGCATTTT. This sequence encodes CASSLAGQWDQPQHF.

The chain couples TRBV19 to TRBJ1-1; 8 bases agree with TRBD1. V lost 4 bases to trimming and J lost 1 base; unmatched junction nucleotides: 8. Germline V gives CDR1 LNHDA, CDR2 SQIVND (reference sequence). The CDR3 totals 16 residues. CDR3 coding DNA: TGTGCCAGTAGTAGGCGGATTGGACAGGGGAACACTGAAGCTTTCTTT. As protein: CASSRRIGQGNTEAFF.

The chain carries TRBV18 and TRBJ1-5; TRBD1 matches 7 bases. V was pared by 4 bases and J by 3 bases, with 3 bases of the junction left unmatched. The CDR3 loop spans 14 amino acids. Germline V lookup: CDR1 KGHSH, CDR2 LQKENI. The chain's CDR3 is CASSQGTDNQPQHF. In DNA, the CDR3 is TGTGCCAGCTCACAAGGGACAGACAATCAGCCCCAGCATTTT.

The gene calls are TRBV29-1 and TRBJ1-2; 7 positions agree with TRBD1. J lost 5 bases, V lost 7 bases, and 10 bases had no gene match. CDR1 SQVTM and CDR2 ANQGSEA come from the germline V gene. This CDR3 is 13 amino acids long. The CDR3 nucleotides are TGCAGCGCCCTAAGACAGGGAGGATATGGCTACACCTTC. Translated, it gives CSALRQGGYGYTF. Combining the CDR3 with reference TRBV29-1 and TRBJ1-2 gives the whole variable domain SAVISQKPSRDICQRGTSLTIQCQVDSQVTMMFWYRQQPGQSLTLIATANQGSEATYESGFVIDKFPISRPNLTFSTLTVSNMSPEDSSIYLCSALRQGGYGYTFGSGTRLTVV.

The CDR3 is CASPEGYGMNTEAFF. The CDR3 coding sequence is TGTGCCAGCCCGGAGGGGTACGGAATGAACACTGAAGCTTTCTTT. This rearrangement joins TRBV5-8 to TRBJ1-1, with D perhaps TRBD1 (5 bases). The CDR3 length is 15 residues. Trimming left V 7 bases short and J 0 bases short, with 16 bases between. Looked up from germline, CDR1 is SGHTS and CDR2 is YDEGEE. The complete variable domain, with remaining parts taken from reference TRBV5-8 and TRBJ1-1, reads EAGVTQSPTHLIKTRGQQATLRCSPISGHTSVYWYQQALGLGLQFLLWYDEGEERNRGNFPPRFSGRQFPNYSSELNVNALELEDSALYLCASPEGYGMNTEAFFGQGTRLTVV.

The rearrangement links TRBV5-1 to TRBJ2-1, with 7 bases fitting TRBD1. CDR3 length equals 15 residues. Germline loops: CDR1 SGHRS, CDR2 YFSETQ. Trimming removed 7 bases from V and 8 bases from J; junction bases left unmatched: 15. This CDR3 reads CASSVREGGDDEQFF. The CDR3 region has the DNA TGCGCCAGCTCTGTCCGGGAAGGGGGCGATGATGAGCAGTTCTTC.

The chain uses TRBV5-1 and TRBJ2-7; 7 positions match TRBD1. CDR3 length: 11 amino acids. Per the germline V gene, CDR1 is SGHRS and CDR2 is YFSETQ. V shed 8 bases, J shed 5 bases, and the junction held 4 bases outside the gene matches. The CDR3 loop reads CASEQGNEQYF. The CDR3 DNA is TGCGCCAGTGAACAGGGGAACGAGCAGTACTTC.

The chain has TRBV6-4 and TRBJ2-3; TRBD2 agrees at 7 bases. V shed 3 bases, J shed 7 bases, and the junction held 4 bases outside the gene matches. Germline CDR1 MRHNA, CDR2 SNTAGT. This CDR3 has 13 residues. The CDR3 sequence: CASSDQGGHTQYF. Written as DNA, the CDR3 is TGTGCCAGCAGTGATCAGGGAGGGCATACGCAGTATTTT.

The chain couples TRBV6-5 to TRBJ2-7, with 12 nucleotides matching TRBD2. The CDR3 is made up of 14 amino acids. Germline V gene sequence: CDR1 MNHEY, CDR2 SVGAGI. The J segment lost 3 bases and the V segment lost 7 bases, leaving 4 bases of the junction unmatched. In nucleotides, the CDR3 is TGTGCCAGCACCGCACTAGCGGGAGGCTACGAGCAGTACTTC. Protein product: CASTALAGGYEQYF.

The chain carries TRBV6-5 and TRBJ1-1, with D unclear. Deletions cut 5 bases from V and 1 base from J, with 11 bases between. The length of the CDR3 is 14 residues. CDR1 is MNHEY and CDR2 is SVGAGI in the germline V gene. CDR3 bases: TGTGCCAGCAGTCCTAGACCGGGGAACACTGAAGCTTTCTTT. This gives the protein CASSPRPGNTEAFF.

V and J are TRBV10-3 and TRBJ2-1; TRBD2 aligns across 8 bases. Looked up from germline, CDR1 is ENHRY and CDR2 is SYGVKD. The CDR3 runs 16 residues. Trimming removed 0 bases from V and 10 bases from J; junction bases left unmatched: 11. The CDR3 DNA reads TGTGCCATCAGTGAGTCGCCGACTAGCGTCCCACCGGAGCAGTTCTTC. Translated: CAISESPTSVPPEQFF.

J is TRBJ1-2 and V is TRBV18, with D unclear. The germline V gene has CDR1 KGHSH and CDR2 LQKENI. The length of the CDR3 is 13 residues. V was clipped by 3 bases and J by 10 bases, with 15 bases between them. This CDR3 reads CASSPLPAGDYTF. In DNA, the CDR3 is TGTGCCAGCTCACCTCTACCCGCGGGAGACTACACCTTC.

The chain is built from TRBV30 and TRBJ2-3, with no clear D. V was pared by 0 bases and J by 4 bases, with 11 bases between. The CDR3 contains 14 residues. Germline CDR1 GTSNPN, CDR2 SVGIG (reference sequence). The CDR3 is CAWSVWAVPDTQYF. CDR3 DNA: TGTGCCTGGAGTGTTTGGGCAGTACCAGATACGCAGTATTTT. The full variable domain, with the rest looked up from reference TRBV30 and TRBJ2-3, is SQTIHQWPATLVQPVGSPLSLECTVEGTSNPNLYWYRQAAGRGLQLLFYSVGIGQISSEVPQNLSASRPQDRQFILSSKKLLLSDSGFYLCAWSVWAVPDTQYFGPGTRLTVL.

The chain links TRBV18 to TRBJ1-1; D remains ambiguous. There are 15 residues in the CDR3. Trimming shortened V by 0 bases and J by 1 base, and 9 bases separated the two germline ends. In germline, CDR1 is KGHSH, CDR2 LQKENI. The CDR3 region is CASSPPREANTEAFF. Here the CDR3 DNA reads TGTGCCAGCTCACCACCGAGGGAGGCGAACACTGAAGCTTTCTTT.

V usage is TRBV27 and J usage is TRBJ2-1; D unresolved. From germline, CDR1 is MNHEY and CDR2 SMNVEV (reference sequence). The CDR3 covers 15 residues. The ends were cut back, 8 bases at V and 1 base at J, with 15 bases in the middle. CDR3 sequence (DNA): TGTGCCAGCGTCAGAGGAGAAGGATCCTACAATGAGCAGTTCTTC. Amino acids: CASVRGEGSYNEQFF.

The CDR3 region is CAWLPIGTGVQETQYF. Here the CDR3 DNA reads TGTGCCTGGCTGCCCATCGGGACAGGGGTTCAAGAGACCCAGTACTTC. The rearrangement links TRBV30 to TRBJ2-5, with 10 nucleotides matching TRBD1. This CDR3 region has 16 residues. In germline, CDR1 is GTSNPN, CDR2 SVGIG (reference sequence). J was trimmed by 2 bases and V by 5 bases; bases with no gene match: 11.

The chain is built from TRBV6-5 and TRBJ1-2; no reliable D call. Germline-derived CDR1 and CDR2 are MNHEY and SVGAGI. Deletions cut 6 bases from V and 6 bases from J, with 14 bases between. The CDR3 has 13 amino acids. The DNA for the CDR3 is TGTGCCAGCAGGGGAGTACCCGTCGATGGCTACACCTTC. Translation gives CASRGVPVDGYTF.

The J gene is TRBJ1-1, the V gene TRBV2; a possible D gene is TRBD1 (5 bases). Per the germline V gene, CDR1 is SNHLY and CDR2 is FYNNEI. The germline V and J ends were trimmed by 3 bases and 1 base, with 9 bases remaining between them. This CDR3 has 14 residues. The CDR3 spells CASSDRVGNTEAFF. The CDR3 DNA reads as TGTGCCAGCAGTGACAGGGTGGGGAACACTGAAGCTTTCTTT.

The chain links TRBV19 to TRBJ1-1; 7 nucleotides match TRBD1. Germline V gives CDR1 LNHDA, CDR2 SQIVND (reference sequence). V trimming: 5 bases; J trimming: 4 bases; junction bases outside the gene matches: 7. The CDR3 is made up of 14 amino acids. The CDR3 DNA follows: TGTGCCAGTAGTGCACAGGGGTCCCCCACTGAAGCTTTCTTT. Translated: CASSAQGSPTEAFF.

The chain recombines TRBV4-2 with TRBJ2-5; 12 nucleotides match TRBD2. The J call may not be correct, given that the DNA end is closer to TRBJ2-7. This CDR3 spans 15 amino acids. CDR1 is LGHNA and CDR2 is YNFKEQ in the germline V gene. The CDR3 is CASSQTSGRSYEQYF. CDR3 DNA: TGTGCCAGCAGCCAAACTAGCGGGAGGTCCTACGAGCAGTACTTC.

The J gene is TRBJ2-4, the V gene TRBV9; 8 nucleotides match TRBD1. After removal of 0 bases from V and 6 bases from J, the junction contained 5 bases not matched to a gene. Germline V gives CDR1 SGDLS, CDR2 YYNGEE. This CDR3 has 15 residues. CDR3 bases: TGTGCCAGCAGCGTAGACGGCAGGGGGCTAAACATTCAGTACTTC. This gives the protein CASSVDGRGLNIQYF.

The chain has TRBV30 and TRBJ2-5; 9 bases fit TRBD2. Losses at the gene ends were 0 bases for V and 4 bases for J; bases not matched to a gene: 9. Germline V gene data show CDR1 as GTSNPN and CDR2 as SVGIG (reference sequence). The CDR3 is 16 residues long. As DNA, the CDR3 is TGTGCCTGGAGTGTACCCGCGGGAGGGTTTCGAGAGACCCAGTACTTC. Its protein product is CAWSVPAGGFRETQYF. The variable domain in full, with the rest retrieved from reference TRBV30 and TRBJ2-5, is SQTIHQWPATLVQPVGSPLSLECTVEGTSNPNLYWYRQAAGRGLQLLFYSVGIGQISSEVPQNLSASRPQDRQFILSSKKLLLSDSGFYLCAWSVPAGGFRETQYFGPGTRLLVL.

The chain employs TRBV13 and TRBJ2-3; TRBD2 agrees at 8 bases. There are 16 residues in the CDR3. The V gene end was trimmed by 3 bases and the J gene end by 4 bases; junction bases not matched to a gene: 9. The germline gives CDR1 PRHDT, CDR2 FYEKMQ (reference sequence). CDR3 coding DNA: TGTGCCAGCAGCTTCCGGAGCAGCGGGAGCCCAGATACGCAGTATTTT. The encoded protein is CASSFRSSGSPDTQYF.